Given below is one T cell receptor (beta chain) in context. This sample was taken from a study of shared clonotypes between healthy human individuals. Germline CDR1 reads MNHNS; CDR2 reads SASEGT. Losses at the gene ends were 2 bases for V and 7 bases for J; bases not matched to a gene: 8. This CDR3 is 16 amino acids long. The method was immunoSEQ multiplex PCR; TCRdb's version includes in-frame clones alone and lacks a portion of them. The table lists 2 million to 2.5 million clones, approximately 94% of them singletons, with over 0.1% in the top ten. The sequence was obtained from a young man in good health. Source material: naive CD4+ T cells sorted from blood. As for subset: CD45RA+ positively selected. The chain links TRBV6-1 to TRBJ1-4, with 9 bases lining up with TRBD1. The CDR3 DNA is TGTGCCAGCAGTGAAAGGGGGACAGGGTTAAGTGAAAAACTGTTTTTT. Translating it yields CASSERGTGLSEKLFF.